This TCR beta chain appears in the sequencing data of a study of cytomegalovirus exposure and HLA in healthy donors. This CDR3 region has 13 residues. Per the germline V gene, CDR1 is GTSNPN and CDR2 is SVGIG (reference sequence). The V end lost 6 bases, the J end lost 2 bases, and 14 bases lay between the germline ends. TCRdb's copy holds only in-frame clones and misses some; the assay was immunoSEQ multiplex PCR. The table has about 160,000 clones, roughly 86% seen once; the top ten hold 4% to 4.5%. This sequence was found in a man aged 18 to 30 in good health and CMV-seropositive. The genes are TRBV30 and TRBJ2-7; a weak D match, TRBD2 (7 bases). Specimen: PBMCs. CDR3 bases: TGTGCCTGTGAGGGGGGGGAGACCTACGAGCAGTACTTC. This sequence encodes CACEGGETYEQYF.